This entry is about one TCR beta chain. This sample is drawn from a study of cytomegalovirus exposure and HLA in healthy donors. PCR used 60 Vbeta primers and 13 Jbeta primers. Assay used: immunoSEQ multiplex PCR; TCRdb lists only in-frame clones, some missing. The sample records about 120,000 clones, roughly four fifths being singletons. V was cut by 4 bases and J by 2 bases, with 12 bases left in between. The CDR3 runs to 14 residues. Per the germline V gene, CDR1 is SGHRS and CDR2 is YFSETQ. The sequenced material came from PBMCs. The sequence was collected from a young woman in good health and CMV-seropositive. This chain links TRBV5-1 with TRBJ2-5; possible D gene TRBD1, 7 bases. CDR3 region: CASSQGDSQETQYF. As DNA, the CDR3 is TGCGCCAGCAGCCAGGGGGACTCACAAGAGACCCAGTACTTC.